This TCR beta chain was identified during a study of regulatory T cells in long-lasting Graves disease. In building TCR beta libraries, iRepertoire HTBI primers were used together with Arm-PCR of CDR3 regions. TCRdb recomputed calls from the multiplex PCR reads with MiXCR, one row per CDR3 protein. The sample gives roughly 450,000 distinct CDR3 sequences, around 20% of which show up once; 26% is in the top ten. This clonotype was seen only a few times. Its target is not known. CDR1 and CDR2 from the germline V gene are SQVTM and ANQGSEA. The CDR3 has 14 amino acids. The V end was cut by 3 bases, the J end by 1 base, with 7 bases between. Regarding the study as a whole: Persistent disease preferred TRBV28, TRBJ1-2 and TRBJ2-5.

Time point described: persistent/refractory GD, antithyroid drugs over 5 years with positive TRAb. Generation of the TCR library employed RNA extracted from PBMCs. Graves' disease diagnosis followed American Thyroid Association guidelines. Roughly 10 milliliters of peripheral blood were taken and placed in EDTA tubes. The chain uses TRBV29-1 and TRBJ2-6, with no clear D. The TCR was taken from a female donor with Graves disease. This sample comprised peripheral blood mononuclear cells (PBMCs), obtained when the disease was refractory, from a patient treated with antithyroid drugs. CDR3 region: CSVDKVSGANVLTF. CDR3 nucleotides: TGCAGCGTTGATAAGGTTTCTGGGGCCAACGTCCTGACTTTC.